This T cell receptor (beta chain) was documented in a study of PD-1 blockade in classical Hodgkin lymphoma. For the study at large: Nivolumab was given intravenously to patients at 3 mg/kg every 2 weeks.

Whole-study findings and limits: The causes of the repertoire differences, possibly disease activity or prior therapy, remain undefined. When set against healthy donors, newly diagnosed patients were reported to show lower baseline TCR diversity.

Points on this clone: What it binds is not known.

Only in-frame clones appear in the TCRdb table, and some are missing; sequencing was by immunoSEQ multiplex PCR. The sample lists about 14,000 clones; over 65% were seen once. All patients experienced relapse after autologous stem cell transplantation, and brentuximab vedotin exposure was variable. The ends were cut back, 7 bases at V and 9 bases at J, with 13 bases in the middle. Germline V gives CDR1 LNHDA, CDR2 SQIVND (reference sequence). The CDR3 consists of 13 residues. The sequencing used peripheral blood mononuclear cells (PBMCs), collected at baseline. This chain joins TRBV19 and TRBJ1-6; perhaps TRBD1 as D (5 bases). The receptor was derived from a human donor with classical Hodgkin lymphoma. The CDR3 DNA follows: TGTGCCAGTATGGACGGACAATTTTCACCCCTCCACTTT. This gives the protein CASMDGQFSPLHF.